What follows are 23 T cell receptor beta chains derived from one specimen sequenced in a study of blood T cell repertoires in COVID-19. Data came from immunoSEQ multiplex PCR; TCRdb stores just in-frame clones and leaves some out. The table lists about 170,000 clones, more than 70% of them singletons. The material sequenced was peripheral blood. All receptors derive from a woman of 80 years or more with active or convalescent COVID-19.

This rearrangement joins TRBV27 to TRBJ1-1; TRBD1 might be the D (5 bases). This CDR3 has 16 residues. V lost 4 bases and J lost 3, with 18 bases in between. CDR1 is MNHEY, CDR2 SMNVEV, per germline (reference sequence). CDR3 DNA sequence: TGTGCCAGCAGTTCCCAGCTTCAGGGTGGTGACACTGAAGCTTTCTTT. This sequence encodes CASSSQLQGGDTEAFF.

CDR3 loop: CASSKGARDTQYF. Here the CDR3 DNA reads TGTGCCAGCAGCAAAGGAGCTCGAGATACGCAGTATTTT. The genes are TRBV7-3 and TRBJ2-3; the D is unclear. This CDR3 has 13 amino acids. Germline CDR1 reads SGHTA; CDR2 reads FQGTGA. Trimming removed 5 bases at V and 5 bases at J, with 11 bases between.

The CDR3 coding sequence is TGTGCCAGCAGCCTTAACAGGGTAGTGGTATCACCCCTCCACTTT. Amino acid sequence: CASSLNRVVVSPLHF. The chain links TRBV5-4 to TRBJ1-6, with D perhaps TRBD1 (6 bases). The CDR3 length is 15 residues. Trimming cost V 4 bases and J 10 bases, with 18 bases left between them. CDR1 SGHNT and CDR2 YYREEE come from the germline V gene (reference sequence).

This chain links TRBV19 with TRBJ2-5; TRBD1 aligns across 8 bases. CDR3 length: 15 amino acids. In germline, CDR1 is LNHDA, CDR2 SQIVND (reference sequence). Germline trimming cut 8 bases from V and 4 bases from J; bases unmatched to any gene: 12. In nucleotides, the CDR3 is TGTGCCAGTGACAAAACAGGGGGAAGGGGAGAGACCCAGTACTTC. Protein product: CASDKTGGRGETQYF.

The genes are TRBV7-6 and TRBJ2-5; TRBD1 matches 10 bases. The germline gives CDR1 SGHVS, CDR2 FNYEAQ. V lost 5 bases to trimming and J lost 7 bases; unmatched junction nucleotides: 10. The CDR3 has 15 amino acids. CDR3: CASSGRTGGARTQYF. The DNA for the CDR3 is TGTGCCAGCAGCGGAAGGACAGGGGGTGCCAGGACCCAGTACTTC.

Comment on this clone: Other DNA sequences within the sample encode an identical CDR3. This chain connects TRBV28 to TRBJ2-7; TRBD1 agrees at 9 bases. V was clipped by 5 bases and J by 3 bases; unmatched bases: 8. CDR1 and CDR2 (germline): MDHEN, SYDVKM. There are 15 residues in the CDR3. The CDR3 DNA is TGTGCCAGCAGTCCCCCGGGACAGGGACTCTACGAGCAGTACTTC. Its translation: CASSPPGQGLYEQYF.

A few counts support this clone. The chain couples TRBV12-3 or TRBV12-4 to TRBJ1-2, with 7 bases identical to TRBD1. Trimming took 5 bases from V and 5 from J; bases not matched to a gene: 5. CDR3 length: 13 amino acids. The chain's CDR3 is CASSDRVRYGYTF. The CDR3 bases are TGTGCCAGCAGTGACAGGGTTAGGTATGGCTACACCTTC.

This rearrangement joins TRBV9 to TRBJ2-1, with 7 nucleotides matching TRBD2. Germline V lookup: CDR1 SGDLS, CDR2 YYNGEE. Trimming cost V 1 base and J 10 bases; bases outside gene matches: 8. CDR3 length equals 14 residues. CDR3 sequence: CASSVFGRADEQFF. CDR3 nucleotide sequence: TGTGCCAGCAGCGTATTTGGGAGGGCCGACGAGCAGTTCTTC.

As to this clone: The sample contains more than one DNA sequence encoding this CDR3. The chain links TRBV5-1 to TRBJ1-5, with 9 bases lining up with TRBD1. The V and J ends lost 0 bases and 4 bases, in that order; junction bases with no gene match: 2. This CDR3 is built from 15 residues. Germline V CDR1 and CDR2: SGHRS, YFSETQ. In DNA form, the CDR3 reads TGCGCCAGCAGCTTGGGACAGGGGGGGAATCAGCCCCAGCATTTT. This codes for CASSLGQGGNQPQHF.

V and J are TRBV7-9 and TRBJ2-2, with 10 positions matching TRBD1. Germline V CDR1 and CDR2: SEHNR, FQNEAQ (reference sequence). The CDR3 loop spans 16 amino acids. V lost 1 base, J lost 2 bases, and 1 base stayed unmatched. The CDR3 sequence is CASSLGTGGNTGELFF. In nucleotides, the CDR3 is TGTGCCAGCAGCTTAGGGACAGGGGGAAACACCGGGGAGCTGTTTTTT.

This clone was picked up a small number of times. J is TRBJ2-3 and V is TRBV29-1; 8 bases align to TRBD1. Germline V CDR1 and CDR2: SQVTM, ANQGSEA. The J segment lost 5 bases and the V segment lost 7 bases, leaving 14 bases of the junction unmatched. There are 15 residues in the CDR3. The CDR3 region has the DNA TGCAGCGCTCCCTGGCGGACAGGGACGAAAGATACGCAGTATTTT. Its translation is CSAPWRTGTKDTQYF.

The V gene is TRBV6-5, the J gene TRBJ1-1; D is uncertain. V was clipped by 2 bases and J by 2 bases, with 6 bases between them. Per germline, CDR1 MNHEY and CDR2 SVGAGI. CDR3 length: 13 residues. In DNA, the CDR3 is TGTGCCAGCAGTTACGACTTCAACACTGAAGCTTTCTTT. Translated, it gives CASSYDFNTEAFF.

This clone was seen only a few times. The CDR3 spells CASSINYFSEQYF. CDR3 nucleotides: TGTGCCAGTAGTATTAACTATTTCTCCGAGCAGTACTTC. The J gene is TRBJ2-7, the V gene TRBV19; D is uncertain. The length of the CDR3 is 13 residues. V was shortened by 3 bases and J by 6 bases, with 12 bases between the two germline ends. From germline, CDR1 is LNHDA and CDR2 SQIVND (reference sequence).

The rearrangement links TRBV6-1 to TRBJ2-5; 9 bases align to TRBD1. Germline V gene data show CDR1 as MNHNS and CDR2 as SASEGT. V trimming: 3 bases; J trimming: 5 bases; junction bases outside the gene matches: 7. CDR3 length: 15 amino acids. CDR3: CASSDPGQGGETQYF. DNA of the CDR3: TGTGCCAGCAGTGACCCGGGACAGGGAGGGGAGACCCAGTACTTC.

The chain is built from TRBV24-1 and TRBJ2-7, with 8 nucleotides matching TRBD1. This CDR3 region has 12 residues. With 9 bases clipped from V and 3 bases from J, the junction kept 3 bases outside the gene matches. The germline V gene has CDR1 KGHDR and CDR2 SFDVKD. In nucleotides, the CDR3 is TGTGCCACCTCCGACAGGGGCTACGAGCAGTACTTC. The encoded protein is CATSDRGYEQYF.

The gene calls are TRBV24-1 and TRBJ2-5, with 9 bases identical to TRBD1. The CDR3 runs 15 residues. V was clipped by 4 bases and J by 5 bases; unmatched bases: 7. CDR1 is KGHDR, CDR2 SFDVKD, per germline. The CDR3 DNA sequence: TGTGCCACCAGTGAATCCGGGACAGGGTTTGAGACCCAGTACTTC. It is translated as CATSESGTGFETQYF.

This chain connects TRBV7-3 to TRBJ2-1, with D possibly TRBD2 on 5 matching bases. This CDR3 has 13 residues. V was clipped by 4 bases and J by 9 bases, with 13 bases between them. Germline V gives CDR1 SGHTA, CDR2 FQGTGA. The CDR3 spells CASSSDPRGEQFF. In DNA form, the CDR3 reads TGTGCCAGCAGCTCGGACCCACGGGGTGAGCAGTTCTTC.

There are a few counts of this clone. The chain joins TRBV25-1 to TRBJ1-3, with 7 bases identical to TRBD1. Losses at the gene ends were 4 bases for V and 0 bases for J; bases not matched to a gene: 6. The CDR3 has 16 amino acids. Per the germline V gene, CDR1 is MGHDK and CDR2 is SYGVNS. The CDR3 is CASSGDRDISGNTIYF. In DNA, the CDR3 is TGTGCCAGCAGTGGAGACAGGGACATCTCTGGAAACACCATATATTTT.

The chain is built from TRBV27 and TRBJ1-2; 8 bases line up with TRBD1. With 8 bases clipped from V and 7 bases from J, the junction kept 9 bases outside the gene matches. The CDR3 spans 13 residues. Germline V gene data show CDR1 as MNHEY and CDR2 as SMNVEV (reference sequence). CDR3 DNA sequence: TGTGCCAGCTGTTCCGGGACAGGCCTTGGCTACACCTTC. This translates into CASCSGTGLGYTF.

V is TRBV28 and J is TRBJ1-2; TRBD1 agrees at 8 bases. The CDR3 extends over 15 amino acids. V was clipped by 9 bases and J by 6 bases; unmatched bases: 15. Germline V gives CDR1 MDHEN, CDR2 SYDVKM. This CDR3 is CASRSNRDRRDGYTF. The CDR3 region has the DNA TGTGCCAGTCGTAGCAACCGGGACAGGCGAGATGGCTACACCTTC.

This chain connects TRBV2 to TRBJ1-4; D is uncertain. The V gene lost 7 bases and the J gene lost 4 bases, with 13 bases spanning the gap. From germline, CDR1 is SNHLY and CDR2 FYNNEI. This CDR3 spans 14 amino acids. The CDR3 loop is CASIPHADNEKLFF. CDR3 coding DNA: TGTGCCAGCATCCCACACGCCGATAATGAAAAACTGTTTTTT.

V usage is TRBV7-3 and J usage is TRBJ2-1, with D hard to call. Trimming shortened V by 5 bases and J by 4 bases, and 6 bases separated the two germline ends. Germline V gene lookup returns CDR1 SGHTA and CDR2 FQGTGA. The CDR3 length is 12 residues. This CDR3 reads CASSANYNEQFF. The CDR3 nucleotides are TGTGCCAGCAGCGCTAATTACAATGAGCAGTTCTTC.

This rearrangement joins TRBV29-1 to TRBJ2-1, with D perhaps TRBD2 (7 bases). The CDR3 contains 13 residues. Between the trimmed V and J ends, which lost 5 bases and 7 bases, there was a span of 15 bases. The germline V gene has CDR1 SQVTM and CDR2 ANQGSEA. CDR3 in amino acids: CSVNGGGGNEQFF. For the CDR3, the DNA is TGCAGCGTTAACGGGGGAGGGGGGAATGAGCAGTTCTTC.